This TCR beta chain was identified in a study of shared clonotypes between healthy human individuals (dated by TCRdb to the early 2020s). Study-level background: A couple of women and a few men aged 18 to 49 years were included in the cohort. Blood TCR repertoires of five healthy adults were deeply sequenced to estimate repertoire size and the extent of clonotype sharing between individuals. Libraries were prepared and TCR repertoires were sequenced by different laboratories using diverse techniques, in order to increase sequencing depth and limit assay-specific biases. For each donor, three plates each were used for CD4 naive and CD4 memory, two plates were used for CD8 naive, and one plate was used for CD8 memory. Leukapheresis yielded between about 0.94 and 8.9 billion PBMCs per donor. The full study reports these points: Approximately 4.8% of naive CD4, around 3.6% of naive CD8, around 2.3% of memory CD4, and less than 0.45% of memory CD8 clonotypes were shared across several donors. Compared with non-shared clonotypes, the clonotypes found in all four sorted-subset donors had higher generation probabilities. Estimated clonotype richness was generally larger for naive than for memory subsets. The genetic and exposure-history diversity represented was limited by the small number of donors. Rarefaction of sorted-subset datasets indicated incomplete sequencing despite the large sequencing depth. Pairwise subsampling led to the expectation that sequencing depth would affect the degree of clonotype sharing among donors. Sampling was restricted to blood, and TCR repertoires in tissue are likely to differ from TCR repertoires in blood.

CDR1 SEHNR and CDR2 FQNEAQ were looked up in the germline V gene (reference sequence). The germline V and J ends show losses of 0 bases and 7 bases respectively, and no gene match explains 6 bases of the junction. The CDR3 holds 16 amino acids from the cysteine to the phenylalanine. The read is trimmed to its CDR3 DNA, 48 bases read in frame from base 1. For the CD8 naive samples, CD45RO-negative cells were positively selected for CCR7, yielding a CD45RA+CCR7+ population from which TemRA cells were excluded. Donors were healthy HIV-negative adults with no recently reported acute infections or vaccinations. Every donor was a Caucasian adult living in Nashville, Tennessee, USA. Blood was collected by leukapheresis, and PBMCs were isolated by Ficoll-Histopaque density gradient centrifugation and then cryopreserved in liquid nitrogen vapor phase. Analytical flow cytometry was used to check the purity and quantity of each magnetically sorted T cell population. Genomic DNA was isolated from each sorted fraction and quantified by UV absorbance on a Nanodrop 2000c.

Regarding this clone: Its antigen is still unknown. No base-level quality is on record; no much larger clone is a single base apart.

Using the deep immunoSEQ assay, TCR CDR3 regions were amplified from genomic DNA by multiplex PCR. Genomic DNA extracted from each cell subset was distributed evenly over all wells of several immunoSEQ 96-well plates, and each plate served as one replicate. For sorted subsets, about 200 ng genomic DNA, equal to 25,000 to 35,000 T cell genomes, was loaded into each replicate PCR. The purified libraries were quantified using a Qubit 3.0 fluorometer, sized with a Bioanalyzer 2100, and then quantified again using the KAPA Library Quantification kit. Each immunoSEQ 96-well plate was sequenced on its own single-read 150-cycle Illumina NextSeq 550 flow cell. On the study's bioinformatics: Because the immunoSEQ output included only junctional sequences and no quality scores, the filtering could not be the same as the filtering used for full-length reads. Sequences were annotated with PyIR, a Python wrapper for IgBLAST v1.9, using IMGT germline references to assign V/J genes and CDR3. Reads with weak V/J assignments (E-value above 1e-6), missing CDR3, stop codons, out-of-frame junctions, or ambiguous translated residues were removed. V3J clonotypes were defined as sequences sharing an identical inferred V gene, J gene, and CDR3 amino acid sequence. Percentage overlap between repertoires was computed as shared unique clonotypes divided by the size of the smaller repertoire. Richness of each repertoire was evaluated using RTK rarefaction, the Chao1 estimator, and Recon v2.1 estimates of unobserved clonotypes. Generation probabilities were computed with OLGA for all TCRbeta clonotypes obtained by the gDNA method from several donors. TCRdb holds this immuneACCESS table with in-frame rearrangements only. Some clones are missing; in checked studies, unresolved V genes explain under half, and the rest has no known cause. V, J and clone size were drawn from that table, and D and trimming were deduced from the DNA. Recorded for this sample are roughly 550,000 clones; around 95% of them occurred a single time. The leading ten clones occupy 0.11% of the sample.

The sample consisted of naive CD8+ T cells sorted from blood. What the cell subset or site label conveys for this sample: CD45RA+CCR7+. The chain links TRBV7-9 with TRBJ1-4; TRBD1 agrees with 9 junctional bases. This clonotype was obtained from a woman aged 25 to 39 in good health. The bases read TGTGCCAGCAGCTTAGCGGGACAGGGTTTACTTGAAAAACTGTTTTTT. Translated, it gives CASSLAGQGLLEKLFF.